This T cell receptor beta chain came from a study of T-cell reconstitution after alpha-beta-depleted transplantation in children. CDR1 is SGHNT, CDR2 YENEEA, per germline. The CDR3 extends over 16 amino acids. V was clipped by 0 bases and J by 0 bases, with 9 bases between them. This clonotype appeared a few times. The target antigen is unknown. The library targeted TCRbeta and was prepared with unique molecular identifiers. MiXCR, applied by TCRdb to the PCR reads, yields one record per CDR3 protein. The sample has approximately 230,000 distinct CDR3 sequences; about 24% are singletons. Findings and limits, study-wide: Roughly two months post-transplant, alpha-beta T cells reportedly originated from several hundred graft clones that had expanded. T-cell counts and diversity at one year post-transplant came mainly from newly produced T cells.

The chain joins TRBV11-3 to TRBJ2-1; no definite D call. The clonotype was recovered from a female patient aged 2-15 years who had a stem cell transplant for congenital amegakaryocytic thrombocytopenia, so the T cells may come from the graft donor. The starting material was PBMCs, mostly from graft donor cells, obtained 360 days after TCRalphabeta/CD19-depleted stem cell transplant. CDR3 sequence (DNA): TGTGCCAGCAGCTTAGAACCGGAGAGCTCCTACAATGAGCAGTTCTTC. This codes for CASSLEPESSYNEQFF.